Listed here is a single T cell receptor (beta chain). The antigen is unknown. The PCR used 60 Vbeta and 13 Jbeta primers. Libraries were prepared by immunoSEQ multiplex PCR; TCRdb keeps only in-frame clonotypes and omits some of them. The table records over 95,000 clones, over 75% of them present only once. The CDR3 consists of 15 residues. Trimming took 2 bases from V and 4 from J; bases not matched to a gene: 4. CDR1 MNHEY and CDR2 SVGAGI come from the germline V gene. This sample was taken from a study of cytomegalovirus exposure and HLA in healthy donors. Study results and limitations: The likely origin of a cluster of highly shared sequence variants was a sequencing artifact. Researchers catalogued about 160 TCR beta chains as cytomegalovirus-associated. For most subjects, TCR beta sequences were reported to predict HLA-A and HLA-B alleles with accuracy.

The chain recombines TRBV6-5 with TRBJ2-3; 9 nucleotides align to TRBD1. The clonotype comes from a woman between 18 and 30 years old in good health and CMV-seronegative. Material: PBMCs. The CDR3: CASSYGDREADTQYF. CDR3 DNA sequence: TGTGCCAGCAGTTACGGGGACAGGGAAGCAGATACGCAGTATTTT.